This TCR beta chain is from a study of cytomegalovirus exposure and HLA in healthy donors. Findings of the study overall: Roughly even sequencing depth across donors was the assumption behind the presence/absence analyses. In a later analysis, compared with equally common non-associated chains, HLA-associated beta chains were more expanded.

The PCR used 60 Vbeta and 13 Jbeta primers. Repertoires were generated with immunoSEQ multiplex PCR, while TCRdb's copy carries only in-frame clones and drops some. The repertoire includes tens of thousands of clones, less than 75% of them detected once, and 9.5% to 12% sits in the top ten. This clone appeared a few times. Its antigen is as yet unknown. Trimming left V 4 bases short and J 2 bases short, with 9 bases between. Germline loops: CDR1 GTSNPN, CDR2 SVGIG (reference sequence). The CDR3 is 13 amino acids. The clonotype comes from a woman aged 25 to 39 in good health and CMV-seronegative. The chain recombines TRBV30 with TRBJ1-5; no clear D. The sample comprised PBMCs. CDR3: CAWTSGGNQPQHF. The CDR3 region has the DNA TGTGCCTGGACATCCGGGGGCAATCAGCCCCAGCATTTT.